The rows below give T cell receptor beta chains drawn from one sample of a study of T-cell memory formation after mild COVID-19. TCRdb called the 5' RACE reads again in MiXCR, with one record for every CDR3 protein. The sample includes roughly 99,000 distinct CDR3 sequences, roughly 14% of them seen just once. The sequencing input was PBMCs or a T cell subset sorted from them (not recorded which). The receptors derive from a man in his late teens or twenties who had mild COVID-19 (a few samples of this study predate the infection). Cell type and time point are not known. CDR3s include the opening cysteine and the closing phenylalanine or tryptophan.

j_call: TRBJ2-3; v_call: TRBV4-1; cdr3_aa: CASSQILTVGTDTQYF
j_call: TRBJ2-1; v_call: TRBV5-1; cdr3_aa: CASRTSGGHEQFF
j_call: TRBJ2-5; v_call: TRBV13; cdr3_aa: CASSSSVGSGQTQYF
j_call: TRBJ1-2; v_call: TRBV20-1; cdr3_aa: CSARAGGTIDGYTF
j_call: TRBJ2-7; v_call: TRBV6-6; cdr3_aa: CAATGSYEQYF
j_call: TRBJ1-1; v_call: TRBV7-9; cdr3_aa: CASSPTARDTEAFF
j_call: TRBJ2-3; v_call: TRBV14; cdr3_aa: CASSQVPTADYTDTQYF
j_call: TRBJ1-2; v_call: TRBV4-3; cdr3_aa: CASSLSSGVLYGYTF
j_call: TRBJ2-1; v_call: TRBV7-3; cdr3_aa: CASSLMGEHNEQFF
j_call: TRBJ2-1; v_call: TRBV7-9; cdr3_aa: CASSPRGRGGQDEQFF
j_call: TRBJ2-2; v_call: TRBV6-4; cdr3_aa: CASSEETGGTGELFF
j_call: TRBJ2-5; v_call: TRBV7-6; cdr3_aa: CASSLGGEQETQYF
j_call: TRBJ1-5; v_call: TRBV7-9; cdr3_aa: CASSLGGSQPQHF
j_call: TRBJ2-3; v_call: TRBV6-5; cdr3_aa: CAILPMGQYF
j_call: TRBJ1-1; v_call: TRBV10-3; cdr3_aa: CAITRGGARTEAFF
j_call: TRBJ2-5; v_call: TRBV6-1; cdr3_aa: CASGFQETQYF
j_call: TRBJ2-7; v_call: TRBV29-1; cdr3_aa: CSVEDGGESSYEQYF
j_call: TRBJ2-1; v_call: TRBV7-2; cdr3_aa: CASSFGRVEQFF
j_call: TRBJ1-6; v_call: TRBV12-3/TRBV12-4; cdr3_aa: CASSLGWGQEVSPLHF
j_call: TRBJ2-1; v_call: TRBV4-3; cdr3_aa: CASSQVRDNNEQFF
j_call: TRBJ1-1; v_call: TRBV13; cdr3_aa: CASSATRAEAFF
j_call: TRBJ2-3; v_call: TRBV12-3/TRBV12-4; cdr3_aa: CASSSGTGVDTQYF
j_call: TRBJ2-5; v_call: TRBV11-2; cdr3_aa: CASSSLGPSQETQYF
j_call: TRBJ1-6; v_call: TRBV6-5; cdr3_aa: CASRQGGPLHF
j_call: TRBJ2-2; v_call: TRBV6-5; cdr3_aa: CASSYSTLDTGELFF
j_call: TRBJ1-1; v_call: TRBV7-9; cdr3_aa: CASSPRGRGANTEAFF
j_call: TRBJ2-5; v_call: TRBV12-3/TRBV12-4; cdr3_aa: CASSFNPRETQYF
j_call: TRBJ1-5; v_call: TRBV7-8; cdr3_aa: CASSLGGRDRGRGDQPQHF
j_call: TRBJ2-2; v_call: TRBV7-3; cdr3_aa: CASSLTGLAGGELFF
j_call: TRBJ2-1; v_call: TRBV28; cdr3_aa: CASRTPGTGVSYNEQFF
j_call: TRBJ1-1; v_call: TRBV12-3/TRBV12-4; cdr3_aa: CASSPDRGSTEAFF
j_call: TRBJ1-2; v_call: TRBV20-1; cdr3_aa: CSDRSYGYTF
j_call: TRBJ2-7; v_call: TRBV19; cdr3_aa: CASSSGTGAYEQYF
j_call: TRBJ2-1; v_call: TRBV12-3/TRBV12-4; cdr3_aa: CASSLEGTSGGHSYNEQFF
j_call: TRBJ2-6; v_call: TRBV7-8; cdr3_aa: CASRLSTGANVLTF
j_call: TRBJ1-5; v_call: TRBV5-5; cdr3_aa: CASSFPNQPQHF
j_call: TRBJ1-5; v_call: TRBV6-5; cdr3_aa: CASSSGSGEPQHF
j_call: TRBJ2-3; v_call: TRBV7-2; cdr3_aa: CASNLAGGRVTDTQYF
j_call: TRBJ2-1; v_call: TRBV6-2/TRBV6-3; cdr3_aa: CASTGTDLDEQFF
j_call: TRBJ1-6; v_call: TRBV6-2/TRBV6-3; cdr3_aa: CASSPAWTHSPLHF
j_call: TRBJ2-2; v_call: TRBV9; cdr3_aa: CASSAPVGPGELFF
j_call: TRBJ2-7; v_call: TRBV4-2; cdr3_aa: CASRGASVYEQYF
j_call: TRBJ2-5; v_call: TRBV4-2; cdr3_aa: CASSRTTVGGGDQETQYF
j_call: TRBJ2-5; v_call: TRBV18; cdr3_aa: CASSPVGGQETQYF
j_call: TRBJ1-5; v_call: TRBV4-1; cdr3_aa: CASSPGVGENQPQHF